This TCR beta chain originates from a study of shared clonotypes between healthy human individuals. Only CD45RO-negative cells positively selected for CCR7 counted as naive CD8 cells, so terminally differentiated effector memory CD45RA+ cells were excluded. The CDR3 loop spans 15 amino acids. The V end was cut by 2 bases, the J end by 9 bases, with 14 bases between. CDR1 is MNHEY and CDR2 is SVGAGI in the germline V gene. The assay was immunoSEQ multiplex PCR, and TCRdb's table has in-frame clones only and misses some. In the table there are 1.5 million to 2.5 million clones, roughly 94% of which are singletons.

The chain has TRBV6-5 and TRBJ1-6; D possibly corresponds to TRBD1 (5 bases). This receptor was taken from a young man in good health. Input material: naive CD8+ T cells sorted from blood. CDR3 bases: TGTGCCAGCAGTTACGGCGGGGGTACGGGTTCACCCCTCCACTTT. This translates into CASSYGGGTGSPLHF.